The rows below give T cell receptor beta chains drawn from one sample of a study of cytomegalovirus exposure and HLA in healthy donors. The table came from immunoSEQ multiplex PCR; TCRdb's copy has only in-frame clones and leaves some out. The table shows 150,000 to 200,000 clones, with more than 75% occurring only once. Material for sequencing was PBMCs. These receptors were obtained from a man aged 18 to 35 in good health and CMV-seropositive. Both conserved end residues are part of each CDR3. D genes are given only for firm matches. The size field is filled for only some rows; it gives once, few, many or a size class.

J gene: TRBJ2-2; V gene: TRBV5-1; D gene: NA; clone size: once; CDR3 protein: CASSGAVGDTGELFF; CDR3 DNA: TGCGCCAGCAGCGGAGCAGTAGGTGACACCGGGGAGCTGTTTTTT
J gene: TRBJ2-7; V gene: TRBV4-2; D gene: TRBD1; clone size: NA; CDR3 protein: CASSIGTGYEQYF; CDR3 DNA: TGTGCCAGCAGCATAGGGACAGGCTACGAGCAGTACTTC
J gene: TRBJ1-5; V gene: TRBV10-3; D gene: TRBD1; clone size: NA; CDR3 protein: CAISGTGDQPQHF; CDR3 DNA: TGTGCCATCAGTGGGACAGGGGACCAGCCCCAGCATTTT
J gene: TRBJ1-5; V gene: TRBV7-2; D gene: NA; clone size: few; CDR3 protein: CASSQRGGQPQHF; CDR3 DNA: TGTGCCAGCAGCCAGCGGGGGGGACAGCCCCAGCATTTT
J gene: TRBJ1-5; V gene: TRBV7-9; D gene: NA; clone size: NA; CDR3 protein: CASSRAGGNSNQPQHF; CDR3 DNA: TGTGCCAGCAGCCGTGCGGGAGGGAATAGCAATCAGCCCCAGCATTTT
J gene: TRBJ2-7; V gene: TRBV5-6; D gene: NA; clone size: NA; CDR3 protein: CASSLGPGGNEQYF; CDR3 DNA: TGTGCCAGCAGCTTGGGTCCGGGGGGCAACGAGCAGTACTTC
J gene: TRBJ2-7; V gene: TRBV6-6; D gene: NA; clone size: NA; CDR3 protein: CASSATGSEQYF; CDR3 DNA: TGTGCCAGCAGTGCAACAGGGAGCGAGCAGTACTTC
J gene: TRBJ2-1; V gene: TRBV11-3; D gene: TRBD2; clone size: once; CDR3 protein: CASSLVARGGRQFF; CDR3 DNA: TGTGCCAGCAGCTTAGTGGCCCGGGGGGGTCGGCAGTTCTTC
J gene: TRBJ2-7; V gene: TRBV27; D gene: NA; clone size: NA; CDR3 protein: CASSLFRQAEPYEQYF; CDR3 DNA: TGTGCCAGCAGTTTGTTCCGGCAGGCCGAGCCATACGAGCAGTACTTC
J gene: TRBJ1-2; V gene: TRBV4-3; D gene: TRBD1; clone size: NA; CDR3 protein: CASSHLTGGQGGYTF; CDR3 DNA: TGCGCCAGCAGCCATCTAACAGGGGGCCAAGGTGGCTACACCTTC
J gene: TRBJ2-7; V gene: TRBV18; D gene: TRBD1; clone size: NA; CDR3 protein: CASSQTRDRVSLYEQYF; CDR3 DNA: TGTGCCAGCTCACAAACCCGGGACAGGGTGAGCCTTTACGAGCAGTACTTC
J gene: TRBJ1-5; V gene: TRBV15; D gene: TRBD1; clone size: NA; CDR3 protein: CATSGDRENQPQHF; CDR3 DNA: TGTGCCACCAGCGGGGACAGGGAGAATCAGCCCCAGCATTTT
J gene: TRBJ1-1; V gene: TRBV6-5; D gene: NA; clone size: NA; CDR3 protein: CASTRAGVEAFF; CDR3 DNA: TGTGCCAGCACCAGAGCGGGGGTTGAAGCTTTCTTT
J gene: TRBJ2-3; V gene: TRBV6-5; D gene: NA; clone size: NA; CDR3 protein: CASSYTGMKTDTQYF; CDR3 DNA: TGTGCCAGCAGTTACACGGGAATGAAGACAGATACGCAGTATTTT
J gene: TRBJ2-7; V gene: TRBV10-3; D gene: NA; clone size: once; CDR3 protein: CAISESTATSYEQYF; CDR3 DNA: TGTGCCATCAGTGAGTCTACAGCAACTTCCTACGAGCAGTACTTC
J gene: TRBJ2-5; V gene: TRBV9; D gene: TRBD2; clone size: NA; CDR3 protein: CASSGSGGETQYF; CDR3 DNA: TGTGCCAGCAGCGGTAGCGGGGGTGAGACCCAGTACTTC
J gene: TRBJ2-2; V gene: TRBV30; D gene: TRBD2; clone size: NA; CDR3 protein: CAWSGISGAAGELFF; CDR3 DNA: TGTGCCTGGAGTGGAATTAGCGGGGCCGCCGGGGAGCTGTTTTTT
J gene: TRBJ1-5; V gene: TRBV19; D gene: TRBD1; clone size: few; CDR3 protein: CASSEIPLRQGRNQPQHF; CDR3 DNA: TGTGCCAGTAGTGAAATACCCCTTCGACAGGGACGAAATCAGCCCCAGCATTTT
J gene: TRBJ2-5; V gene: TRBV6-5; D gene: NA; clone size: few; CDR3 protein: CASSPGTKGQTQYF; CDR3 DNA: TGTGCCAGCAGTCCCGGGACAAAGGGGCAGACCCAGTACTTC